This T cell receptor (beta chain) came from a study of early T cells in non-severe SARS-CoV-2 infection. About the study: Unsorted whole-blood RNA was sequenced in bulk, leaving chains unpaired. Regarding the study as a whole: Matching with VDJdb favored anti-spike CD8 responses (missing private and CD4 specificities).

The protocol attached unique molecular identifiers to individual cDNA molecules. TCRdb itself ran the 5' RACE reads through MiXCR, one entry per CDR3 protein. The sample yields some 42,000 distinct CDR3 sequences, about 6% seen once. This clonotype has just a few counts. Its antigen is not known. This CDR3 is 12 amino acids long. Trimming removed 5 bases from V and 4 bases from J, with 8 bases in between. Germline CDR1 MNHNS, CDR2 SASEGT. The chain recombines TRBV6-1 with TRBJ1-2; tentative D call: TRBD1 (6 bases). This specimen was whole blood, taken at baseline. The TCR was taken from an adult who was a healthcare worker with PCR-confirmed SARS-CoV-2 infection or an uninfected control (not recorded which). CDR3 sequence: CASSLTGYGYTF. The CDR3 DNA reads TGTGCCAGCAGTTTGACAGGCTATGGCTACACCTTC.